This T cell receptor (beta chain) was recovered during a study of CD8 T cells in ankylosing spondylitis. TCRdb fed the 5' RACE reads into MiXCR, producing one record per CDR3 protein. The sample yields about 450,000 distinct CDR3 sequences, around 26% seen once. Deletions cut 0 bases from V and 4 bases from J, with 17 bases between. The CDR3 is 16 amino acids. In germline, CDR1 is SGHRS, CDR2 YFSETQ. Notes on the study in general: The study identified a TCR beta motif of under ten highly homologous variants that appeared characteristic of ankylosing spondylitis blood.

This clonotype has more than one count but fewer than ten. What it binds is unknown. The clonotype was recovered from a male donor with ankylosing spondylitis. Sequencing was done on a sample of blood, either unsorted or a sorted T cell fraction (not recorded which). The V and J genes are TRBV5-1 and TRBJ2-7, with D uncertain. CDR3 in DNA: TGCGCCAGCAGCTTGGTTGTGTTCGGCAGGTCTTACGAGCAGTACTTC. Protein: CASSLVVFGRSYEQYF.